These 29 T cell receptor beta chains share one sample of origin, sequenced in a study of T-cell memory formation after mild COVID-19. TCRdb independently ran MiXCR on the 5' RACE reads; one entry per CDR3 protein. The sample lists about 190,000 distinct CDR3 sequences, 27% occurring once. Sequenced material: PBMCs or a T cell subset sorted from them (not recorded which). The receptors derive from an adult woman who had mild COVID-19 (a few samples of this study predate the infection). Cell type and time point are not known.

CDR3 sequence reads: CAISRGQGALDQPQHF. For the CDR3, the DNA is TGTGCCATCAGTAGGGGCCAGGGGGCTTTGGATCAGCCCCAGCATTTT. V usage is TRBV10-3 and J usage is TRBJ1-5, with TRBD1 matching over 8 bases. Germline V gene lookup returns CDR1 ENHRY and CDR2 SYGVKD. The junction had 11 bases not matched to a gene; V was cut back by 5 bases and J by 5 bases. The CDR3 spans 16 residues.

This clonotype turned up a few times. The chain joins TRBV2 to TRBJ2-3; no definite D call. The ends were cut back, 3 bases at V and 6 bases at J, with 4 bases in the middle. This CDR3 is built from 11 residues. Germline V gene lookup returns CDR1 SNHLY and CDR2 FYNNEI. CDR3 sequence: CASSDYDTQYF. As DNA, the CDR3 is TGTGCCAGCAGTGACTATGATACGCAGTATTTT.

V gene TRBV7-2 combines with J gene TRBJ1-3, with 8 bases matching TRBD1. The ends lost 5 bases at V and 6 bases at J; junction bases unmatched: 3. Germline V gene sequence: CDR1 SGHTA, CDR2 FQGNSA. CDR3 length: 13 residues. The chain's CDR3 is CASSPDRVNTIYF. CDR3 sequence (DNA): TGTGCCAGCAGCCCGGACAGGGTAAACACCATATATTTT.

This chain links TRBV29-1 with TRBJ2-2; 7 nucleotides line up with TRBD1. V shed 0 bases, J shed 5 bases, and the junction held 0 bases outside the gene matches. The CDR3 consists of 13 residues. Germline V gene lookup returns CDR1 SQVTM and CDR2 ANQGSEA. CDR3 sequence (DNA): TGCAGCGTTGAAGACAGGGGGACCGGGGAGCTGTTTTTT. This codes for CSVEDRGTGELFF.

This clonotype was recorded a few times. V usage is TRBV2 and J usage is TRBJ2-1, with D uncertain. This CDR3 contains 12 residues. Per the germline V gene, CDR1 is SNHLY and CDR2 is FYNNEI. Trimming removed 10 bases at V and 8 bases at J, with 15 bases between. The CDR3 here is CAISDLADEQFF. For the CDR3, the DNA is TGTGCCATCTCCGACTTGGCGGATGAGCAGTTCTTC.

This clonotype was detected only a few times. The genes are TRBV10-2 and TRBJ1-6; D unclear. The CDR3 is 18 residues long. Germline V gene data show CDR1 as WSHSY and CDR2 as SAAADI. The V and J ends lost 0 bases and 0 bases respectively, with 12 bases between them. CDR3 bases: TGCGCCAGCAGTGAGTCACCGTTGATGAGCTCCTATAATTCACCCCTCCACTTT. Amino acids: CASSESPLMSSYNSPLHF.

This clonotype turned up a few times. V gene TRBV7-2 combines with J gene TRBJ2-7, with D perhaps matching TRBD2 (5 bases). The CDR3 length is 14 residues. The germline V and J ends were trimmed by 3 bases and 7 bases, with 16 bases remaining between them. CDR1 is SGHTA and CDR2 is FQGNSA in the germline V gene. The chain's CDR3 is CASSFGRASGEQYF. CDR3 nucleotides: TGTGCCAGCAGCTTCGGGCGGGCGTCGGGTGAGCAGTACTTC.

The CDR3 DNA reads TGTGCCAGCAGCTTAGCAAGAAGAGAGCAGTTCTTC. It yields the protein CASSLARREQFF. The rearrangement links TRBV7-2 to TRBJ2-1, with D hard to call. Per germline, CDR1 SGHTA and CDR2 FQGNSA. CDR3 length: 12 amino acids. V was clipped by 0 bases and J by 10 bases, with 7 bases between them. Together with reference TRBV7-2 and TRBJ2-1, the CDR3 gives the full variable domain: GAGVSQSPSNKVTEKGKDVELRCDPISGHTALYWYRQSLGQGLEFLIYFQGNSAPDKSGLPSDRFSAERTGGSVSTLTIQRTQQEDSAVYLCASSLARREQFFGPGTRLTVL.

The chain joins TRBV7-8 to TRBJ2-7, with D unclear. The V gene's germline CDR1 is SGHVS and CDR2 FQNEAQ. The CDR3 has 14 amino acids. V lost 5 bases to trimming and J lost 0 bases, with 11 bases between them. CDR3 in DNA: TGTGCCAGCAGCCCCAGCTTGGGCTCCTACGAGCAGTACTTC. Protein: CASSPSLGSYEQYF.

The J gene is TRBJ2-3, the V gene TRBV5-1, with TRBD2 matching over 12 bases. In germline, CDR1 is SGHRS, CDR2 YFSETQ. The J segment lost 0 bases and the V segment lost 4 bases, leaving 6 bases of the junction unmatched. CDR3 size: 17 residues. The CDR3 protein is CASSPGLAGISTDTQYF. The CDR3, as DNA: TGCGCCAGCAGCCCCGGACTAGCGGGGATTAGCACAGATACGCAGTATTTT.

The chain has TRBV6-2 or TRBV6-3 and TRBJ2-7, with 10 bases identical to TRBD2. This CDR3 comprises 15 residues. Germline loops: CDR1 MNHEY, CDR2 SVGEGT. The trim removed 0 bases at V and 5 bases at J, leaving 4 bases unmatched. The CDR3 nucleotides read TGTGCCAGCAGTTACTCGGCTAGCGGGAGTCACGAGCAGTACTTC. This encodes CASSYSASGSHEQYF.

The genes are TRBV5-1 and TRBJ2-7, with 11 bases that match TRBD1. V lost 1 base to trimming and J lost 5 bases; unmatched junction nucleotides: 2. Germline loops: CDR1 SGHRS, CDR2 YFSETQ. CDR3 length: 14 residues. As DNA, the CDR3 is TGCGCCAGCAGCTTGATGGACAGGGGGCACGAGCAGTACTTC. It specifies CASSLMDRGHEQYF.

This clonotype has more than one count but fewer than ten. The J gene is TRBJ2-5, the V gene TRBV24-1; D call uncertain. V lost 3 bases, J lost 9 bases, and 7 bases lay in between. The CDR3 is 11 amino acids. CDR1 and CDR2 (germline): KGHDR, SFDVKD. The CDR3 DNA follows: TGTGCCACCAGTGATGGGGATCCCCAGTACTTC. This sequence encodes CATSDGDPQYF.

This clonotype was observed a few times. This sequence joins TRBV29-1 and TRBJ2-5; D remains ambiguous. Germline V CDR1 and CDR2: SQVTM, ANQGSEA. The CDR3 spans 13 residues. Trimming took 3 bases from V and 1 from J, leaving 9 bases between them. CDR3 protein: CSVEVPLQETQYF. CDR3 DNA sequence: TGCAGCGTTGAGGTGCCCCTCCAAGAGACCCAGTACTTC.

The CDR3 loop is CSARALAGRGNEQFF. CDR3 nucleotide sequence: TGCAGTGCTAGAGCCCTAGCTGGTCGGGGGAATGAGCAGTTCTTC. The rearrangement links TRBV20-1 to TRBJ2-1; tentative D call: TRBD2 (6 bases). Germline assignment: CDR1 DFQATT and CDR2 SNEGSKA (reference sequence). V was trimmed by 1 base and J by 7 bases, leaving 17 bases between them. CDR3 length equals 15 residues.

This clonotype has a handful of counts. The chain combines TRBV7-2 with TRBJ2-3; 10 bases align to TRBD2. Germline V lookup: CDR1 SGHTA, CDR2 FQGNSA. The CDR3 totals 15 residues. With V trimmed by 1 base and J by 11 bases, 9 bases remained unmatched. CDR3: CASSLGTSGPEKQYF. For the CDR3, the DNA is TGTGCCAGCAGCTTAGGGACTAGCGGCCCCGAGAAGCAGTATTTT.

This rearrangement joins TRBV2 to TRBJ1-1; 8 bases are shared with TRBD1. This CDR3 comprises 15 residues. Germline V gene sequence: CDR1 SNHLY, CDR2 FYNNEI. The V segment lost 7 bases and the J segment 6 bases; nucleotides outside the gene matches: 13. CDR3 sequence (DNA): TGTGCCAGCACAGCTCGGGCAGGGGGCTTTGCTGAAGCTTTCTTT. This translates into CASTARAGGFAEAFF.

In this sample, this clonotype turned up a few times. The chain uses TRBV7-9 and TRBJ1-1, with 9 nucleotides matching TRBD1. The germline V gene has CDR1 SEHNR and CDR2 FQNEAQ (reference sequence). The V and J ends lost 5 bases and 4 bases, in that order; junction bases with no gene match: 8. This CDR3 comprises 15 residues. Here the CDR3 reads CASSPGTGTFTEAFF. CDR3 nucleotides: TGTGCCAGCAGCCCTGGGACAGGGACTTTCACTGAAGCTTTCTTT.

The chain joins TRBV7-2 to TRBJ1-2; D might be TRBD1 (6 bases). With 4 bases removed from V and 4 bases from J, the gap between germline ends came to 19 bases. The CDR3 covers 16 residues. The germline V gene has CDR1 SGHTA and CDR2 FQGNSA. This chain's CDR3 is CASSSRGRGGGYGYTF. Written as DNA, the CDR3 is TGTGCCAGCAGCTCTAGGGGGAGGGGCGGCGGCTATGGCTACACCTTC.

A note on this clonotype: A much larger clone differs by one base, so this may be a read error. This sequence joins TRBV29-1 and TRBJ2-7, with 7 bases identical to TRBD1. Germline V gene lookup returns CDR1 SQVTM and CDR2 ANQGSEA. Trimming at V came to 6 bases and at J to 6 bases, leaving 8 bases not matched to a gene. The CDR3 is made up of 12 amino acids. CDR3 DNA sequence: TGCAGCGTGACAGGGAAACGGGGCGAGCAGTACTTC. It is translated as CSVTGKRGEQYF.

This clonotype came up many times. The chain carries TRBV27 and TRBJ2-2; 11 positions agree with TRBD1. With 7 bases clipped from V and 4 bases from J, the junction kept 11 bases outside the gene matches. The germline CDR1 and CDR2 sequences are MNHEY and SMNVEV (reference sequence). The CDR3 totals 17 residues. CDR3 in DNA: TGTGCCAGCACCAGGACAGGGGGCAGTCTAATCACCGGGGAGCTGTTTTTT. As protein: CASTRTGGSLITGELFF.

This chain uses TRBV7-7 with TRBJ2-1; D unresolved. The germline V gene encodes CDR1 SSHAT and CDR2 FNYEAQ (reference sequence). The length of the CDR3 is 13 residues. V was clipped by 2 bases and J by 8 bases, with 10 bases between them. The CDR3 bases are TGTGCCAGCAGCTTACAGAGATTCGATGAGCAGTTCTTC. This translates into CASSLQRFDEQFF.

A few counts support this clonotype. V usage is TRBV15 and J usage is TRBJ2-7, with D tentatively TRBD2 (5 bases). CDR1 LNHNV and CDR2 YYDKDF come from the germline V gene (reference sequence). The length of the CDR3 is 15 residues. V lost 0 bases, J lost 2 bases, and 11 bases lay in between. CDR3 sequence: CATSREEGNTYEQYF. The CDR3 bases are TGTGCCACCAGCAGAGAAGAGGGCAATACCTACGAGCAGTACTTC.

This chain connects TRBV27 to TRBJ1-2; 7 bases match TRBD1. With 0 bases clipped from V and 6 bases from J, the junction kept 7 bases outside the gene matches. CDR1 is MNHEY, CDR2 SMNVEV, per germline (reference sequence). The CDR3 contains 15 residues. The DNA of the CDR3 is TGTGCCAGCAGTTTATCTCCAGGGGGAGGTCATGGCTACACCTTC. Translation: CASSLSPGGGHGYTF.

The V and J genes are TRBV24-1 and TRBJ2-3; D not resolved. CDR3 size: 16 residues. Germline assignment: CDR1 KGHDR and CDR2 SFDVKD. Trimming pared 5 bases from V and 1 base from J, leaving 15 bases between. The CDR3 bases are TGTGCCACCAGTGTCCCCTTCGACGGTGGCACAGATACGCAGTATTTT. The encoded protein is CATSVPFDGGTDTQYF.

The CDR3 loop is CASSIGTGGMKQYF. The CDR3, as DNA: TGTGCCAGTAGTATCGGGACAGGGGGAATGAAGCAGTACTTC. This rearrangement joins TRBV19 to TRBJ2-7, with 11 bases aligning to TRBD1. CDR1 and CDR2 (germline): LNHDA, SQIVND (reference sequence). After removal of 3 bases from V and 8 bases from J, the junction contained 6 bases not matched to a gene. This CDR3 has 14 residues.

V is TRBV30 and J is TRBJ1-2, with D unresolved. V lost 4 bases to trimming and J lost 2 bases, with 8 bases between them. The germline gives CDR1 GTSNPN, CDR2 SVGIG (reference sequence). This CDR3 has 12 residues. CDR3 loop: CAWIGGNYGYTF. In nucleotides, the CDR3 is TGTGCCTGGATTGGTGGCAACTATGGCTACACCTTC.

The CDR3 loop reads CASSPMGHMDRYNEKLFF. Here the CDR3 DNA reads TGCGCCAGCAGCCCTATGGGGCATATGGACAGGTATAATGAAAAACTGTTTTTT. The rearrangement joins TRBV5-1 to TRBJ1-4, with TRBD1 matching 7 bases. V shed 4 bases, J shed 4 bases, and the junction held 16 bases outside the gene matches. Germline values: CDR1 SGHRS, CDR2 YFSETQ. This CDR3 has 18 residues.

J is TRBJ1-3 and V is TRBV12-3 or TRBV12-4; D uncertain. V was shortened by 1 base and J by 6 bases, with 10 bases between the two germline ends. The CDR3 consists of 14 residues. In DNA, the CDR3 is TGTGCCAGCAGTTTAGTAGGGTTCGCAAACACCATATATTTT. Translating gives CASSLVGFANTIYF.